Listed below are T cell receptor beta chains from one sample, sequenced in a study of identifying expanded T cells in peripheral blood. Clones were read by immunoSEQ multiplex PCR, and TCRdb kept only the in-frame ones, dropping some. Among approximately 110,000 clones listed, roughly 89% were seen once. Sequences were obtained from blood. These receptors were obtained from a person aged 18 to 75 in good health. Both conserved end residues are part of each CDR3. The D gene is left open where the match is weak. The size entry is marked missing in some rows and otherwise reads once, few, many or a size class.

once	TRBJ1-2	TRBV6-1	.	CAFESRNYGYTF	TGTGCTTTCGAAAGCAGAAACTATGGCTACACCTTC
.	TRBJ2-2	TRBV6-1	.	CAISGYDNTNTGELFF	TGTGCCATCAGTGGTTATGACAATACGAACACCGGGGAGCTGTTTTTT
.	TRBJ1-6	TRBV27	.	CASSLKGTPNSPLHF	TGTGCCAGCAGTCTGAAAGGGACCCCTAATTCACCCCTCCACTTT
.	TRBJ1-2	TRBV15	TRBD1	CATSRGQGRYGYTF	TGTGCCACCAGCAGGGGACAGGGGAGATATGGCTACACCTTC
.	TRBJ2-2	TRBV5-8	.	CASSLGTVHTGELFF	TGTGCCAGCAGCTTGGGGACTGTACACACCGGGGAGCTGTTTTTT
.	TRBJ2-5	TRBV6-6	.	CASSASGGDETQYF	TGTGCCAGCAGTGCGTCGGGGGGCGATGAGACCCAGTACTTC
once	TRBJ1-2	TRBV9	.	CASSVGGGDYGYTF	TGTGCCAGCAGCGTAGGGGGTGGAGACTATGGCTACACCTTC
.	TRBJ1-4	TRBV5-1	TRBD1	CASSSDRGAHPEKLFF	TGCGCCAGCAGCTCGGACAGGGGGGCGCATCCTGAAAAACTGTTTTTT
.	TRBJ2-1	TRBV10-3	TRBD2	CAISDSGGPNEQFF	TGTGCCATCAGTGATAGCGGGGGGCCCAATGAGCAGTTCTTC
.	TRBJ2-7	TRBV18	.	CASSPFTGSNEQYF	TGTGCCAGCTCACCTTTTACAGGGTCCAACGAGCAGTACTTC
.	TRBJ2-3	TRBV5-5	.	CASSSDTDTQYF	TGTGCCAGCAGTTCGGACACAGATACGCAGTATTTT
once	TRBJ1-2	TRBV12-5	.	CASGPVPDGAYGYTF	TGTGCTAGTGGTCCGGTCCCGGACGGAGCCTATGGCTACACCTTC
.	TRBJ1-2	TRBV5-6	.	CASKGGFGEYGYTF	TGTGCCAGCAAGGGGGGTTTCGGGGAGTATGGCTACACCTTC
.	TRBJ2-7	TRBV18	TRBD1	CASSPPSAEQTGATYF	TGTGCCAGCTCACCACCGAGCGCGGAGCAGACAGGGGCGACGTACTTC
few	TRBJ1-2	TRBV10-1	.	CASSATRDAYTF	TGCGCCAGCAGTGCTACCAGGGACGCCTACACCTTC
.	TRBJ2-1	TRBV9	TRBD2	CASSPGGPVSYNEQFF	TGTGCCAGCAGTCCGGGGGGGCCCGTCTCCTACAATGAGCAGTTCTTC
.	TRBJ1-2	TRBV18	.	CASSPRTKEGGYTF	TGTGCCAGCTCACCTCGCACCAAGGAGGGGGGCTACACCTTC
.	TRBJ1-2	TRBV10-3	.	CAIREILAPNYGYTF	TGTGCCATCAGGGAGATTTTGGCACCTAACTATGGCTACACCTTC
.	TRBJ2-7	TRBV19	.	CASSIPPSQGGGGEQYF	TGTGCCAGTAGTATCCCCCCATCACAGGGAGGGGGAGGCGAGCAGTACTTC
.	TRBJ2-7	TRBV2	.	CASAREGGSYEQYF	TGTGCCAGCGCCCGGGAAGGGGGCTCCTACGAGCAGTACTTC
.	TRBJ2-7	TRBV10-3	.	CAISVPQTGIISYEQYF	TGTGCCATCAGTGTTCCTCAAACAGGGATAATCTCCTACGAGCAGTACTTC
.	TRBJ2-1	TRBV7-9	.	CASSLSLFSGEQFF	TGTGCCAGCAGCTTAAGCTTGTTTAGTGGTGAGCAGTTCTTC
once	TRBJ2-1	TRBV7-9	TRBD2	CASSPVTSGGDEQFF	TGTGCCAGCAGCCCCGTGACTAGCGGGGGGGATGAGCAGTTCTTC
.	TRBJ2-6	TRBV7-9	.	CASSFGATSGANVLTF	TGTGCCAGCAGCTTCGGGGCGACCTCTGGGGCCAACGTCCTGACTTTC
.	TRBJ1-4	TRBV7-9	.	CASSFGQFNEKLFF	TGTGCCAGCAGCTTCGGACAGTTTAATGAAAAACTGTTTTTT
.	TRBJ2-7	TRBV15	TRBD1	CATSRGTGAPYEQYF	TGTGCCACCAGCAGAGGGACAGGGGCCCCCTACGAGCAGTACTTC
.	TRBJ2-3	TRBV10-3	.	CAISDRGEGTDTQYF	TGTGCCATCAGTGACAGGGGAGAAGGCACAGATACGCAGTATTTT
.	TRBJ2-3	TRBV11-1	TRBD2	CASSPKDGGSGGATDTQYF	TGTGCCAGCAGCCCGAAGGACGGGGGAAGCGGGGGGGCCACAGATACGCAGTATTTT
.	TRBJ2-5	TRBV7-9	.	CASSQGFGRGEQETQYF	TGTGCCAGCAGCCAAGGGTTTGGTCGGGGCGAACAAGAGACCCAGTACTTC
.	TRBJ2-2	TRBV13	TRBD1	CASSSGARTGPNTGELFF	TGTGCCAGCAGCTCAGGAGCAAGGACAGGGCCGAACACCGGGGAGCTGTTTTTT
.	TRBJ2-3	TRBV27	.	CASSSWGPSTDTQYF	TGTGCCAGCAGTTCCTGGGGCCCCAGCACAGATACGCAGTATTTT
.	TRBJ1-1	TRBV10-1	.	CASSRQRNTEAFF	TGCGCCAGCAGCCGACAGCGGAACACTGAAGCTTTCTTT
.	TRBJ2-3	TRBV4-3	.	CASSQERGPHTQYF	TGCGCCAGCAGCCAAGAGCGGGGACCCCATACGCAGTATTTT
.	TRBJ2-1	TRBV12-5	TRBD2	CASWASGAYNEQFF	TGTGCTAGTTGGGCGAGCGGGGCTTACAATGAGCAGTTCTTC
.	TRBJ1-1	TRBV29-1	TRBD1	CSVITGTGGTEAFF	TGCAGCGTTATTACCGGGACAGGGGGCACTGAAGCTTTCTTT
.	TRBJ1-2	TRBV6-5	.	CASSYSRTAADGYTF	TGTGCCAGCAGTTACTCCCGGACAGCAGCTGATGGCTACACCTTC
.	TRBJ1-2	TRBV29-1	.	CSVGRQNGYTF	TGCAGCGTTGGTAGACAGAATGGCTACACCTTC
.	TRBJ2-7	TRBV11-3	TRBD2	CASSLRGTSGYEQYF	TGTGCCAGCAGCTTAAGGGGGACTAGCGGTTACGAGCAGTACTTC
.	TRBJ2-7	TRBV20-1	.	CSANQGNEQYF	TGCAGTGCTAACCAGGGTAACGAGCAGTACTTC